This T cell receptor (beta chain) was identified during a study of T cells in Graves' hyperthyroidism and ophthalmopathy. Germline CDR1 and CDR2: SNHLY and FYNNEI. The CDR3 runs to 12 residues. Trimming pared 4 bases from V and 7 bases from J, leaving 11 bases between. Over 18 months, lack of ophthalmopathy progression marked Graves' hyperthyroidism as stable. The study excluded patients with uncontrolled infection, other autoimmune disease, pregnancy or lactation. From RNA transcripts, TCR beta CDR3 regions were amplified. The study used the HTBI primer set for a first-round RT-PCR of the TCR CDR3. TCRdb independently ran MiXCR on the multiplex PCR reads; one entry per CDR3 protein. Altogether almost 50,000 distinct CDR3 sequences are present, roughly 50% being singletons, with the ten largest covering about 35%. In this sample, this clonotype turned up many times.

The rearrangement joins TRBV2 to TRBJ2-7; D not certain. The sequence was obtained from a young man with Graves' hyperthyroidism. The sequencing input was peripheral blood or thyroid tissue (not recorded which). The CDR3, as DNA: TGTGCCAGCAGTGTCAGTGGGTGGGAGCAGTACTTC. Its protein product is CASSVSGWEQYF.